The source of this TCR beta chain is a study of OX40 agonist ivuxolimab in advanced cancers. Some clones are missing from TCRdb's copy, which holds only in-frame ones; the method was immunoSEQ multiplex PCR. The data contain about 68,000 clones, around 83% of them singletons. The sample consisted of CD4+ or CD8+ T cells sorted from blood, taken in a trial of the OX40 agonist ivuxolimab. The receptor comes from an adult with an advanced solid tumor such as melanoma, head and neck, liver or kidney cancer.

The CDR3 DNA follows: TGTGCCAGCTCACCAAATAGGGGAATGGCAACTAATGAAAAACTGTTTTTT. This sequence encodes CASSPNRGMATNEKLFF. The genes are TRBV18 and TRBJ1-4; a possible D gene is TRBD1 (5 bases). Trimming shortened V by 2 bases and J by 0 bases, and 13 bases separated the two germline ends. The CDR3 totals 17 residues. CDR1 is KGHSH, CDR2 LQKENI, per germline. The variable domain in full, with the rest retrieved from reference TRBV18 and TRBJ1-4, is NAGVMQNPRHLVRRRGQEARLRCSPMKGHSHVYWYRQLPEEGLKFMVYLQKENIIDESGMPKERFSAEFPKEGPSILRIQQVVRGDSAAYFCASSPNRGMATNEKLFFGSGTQLSVL.